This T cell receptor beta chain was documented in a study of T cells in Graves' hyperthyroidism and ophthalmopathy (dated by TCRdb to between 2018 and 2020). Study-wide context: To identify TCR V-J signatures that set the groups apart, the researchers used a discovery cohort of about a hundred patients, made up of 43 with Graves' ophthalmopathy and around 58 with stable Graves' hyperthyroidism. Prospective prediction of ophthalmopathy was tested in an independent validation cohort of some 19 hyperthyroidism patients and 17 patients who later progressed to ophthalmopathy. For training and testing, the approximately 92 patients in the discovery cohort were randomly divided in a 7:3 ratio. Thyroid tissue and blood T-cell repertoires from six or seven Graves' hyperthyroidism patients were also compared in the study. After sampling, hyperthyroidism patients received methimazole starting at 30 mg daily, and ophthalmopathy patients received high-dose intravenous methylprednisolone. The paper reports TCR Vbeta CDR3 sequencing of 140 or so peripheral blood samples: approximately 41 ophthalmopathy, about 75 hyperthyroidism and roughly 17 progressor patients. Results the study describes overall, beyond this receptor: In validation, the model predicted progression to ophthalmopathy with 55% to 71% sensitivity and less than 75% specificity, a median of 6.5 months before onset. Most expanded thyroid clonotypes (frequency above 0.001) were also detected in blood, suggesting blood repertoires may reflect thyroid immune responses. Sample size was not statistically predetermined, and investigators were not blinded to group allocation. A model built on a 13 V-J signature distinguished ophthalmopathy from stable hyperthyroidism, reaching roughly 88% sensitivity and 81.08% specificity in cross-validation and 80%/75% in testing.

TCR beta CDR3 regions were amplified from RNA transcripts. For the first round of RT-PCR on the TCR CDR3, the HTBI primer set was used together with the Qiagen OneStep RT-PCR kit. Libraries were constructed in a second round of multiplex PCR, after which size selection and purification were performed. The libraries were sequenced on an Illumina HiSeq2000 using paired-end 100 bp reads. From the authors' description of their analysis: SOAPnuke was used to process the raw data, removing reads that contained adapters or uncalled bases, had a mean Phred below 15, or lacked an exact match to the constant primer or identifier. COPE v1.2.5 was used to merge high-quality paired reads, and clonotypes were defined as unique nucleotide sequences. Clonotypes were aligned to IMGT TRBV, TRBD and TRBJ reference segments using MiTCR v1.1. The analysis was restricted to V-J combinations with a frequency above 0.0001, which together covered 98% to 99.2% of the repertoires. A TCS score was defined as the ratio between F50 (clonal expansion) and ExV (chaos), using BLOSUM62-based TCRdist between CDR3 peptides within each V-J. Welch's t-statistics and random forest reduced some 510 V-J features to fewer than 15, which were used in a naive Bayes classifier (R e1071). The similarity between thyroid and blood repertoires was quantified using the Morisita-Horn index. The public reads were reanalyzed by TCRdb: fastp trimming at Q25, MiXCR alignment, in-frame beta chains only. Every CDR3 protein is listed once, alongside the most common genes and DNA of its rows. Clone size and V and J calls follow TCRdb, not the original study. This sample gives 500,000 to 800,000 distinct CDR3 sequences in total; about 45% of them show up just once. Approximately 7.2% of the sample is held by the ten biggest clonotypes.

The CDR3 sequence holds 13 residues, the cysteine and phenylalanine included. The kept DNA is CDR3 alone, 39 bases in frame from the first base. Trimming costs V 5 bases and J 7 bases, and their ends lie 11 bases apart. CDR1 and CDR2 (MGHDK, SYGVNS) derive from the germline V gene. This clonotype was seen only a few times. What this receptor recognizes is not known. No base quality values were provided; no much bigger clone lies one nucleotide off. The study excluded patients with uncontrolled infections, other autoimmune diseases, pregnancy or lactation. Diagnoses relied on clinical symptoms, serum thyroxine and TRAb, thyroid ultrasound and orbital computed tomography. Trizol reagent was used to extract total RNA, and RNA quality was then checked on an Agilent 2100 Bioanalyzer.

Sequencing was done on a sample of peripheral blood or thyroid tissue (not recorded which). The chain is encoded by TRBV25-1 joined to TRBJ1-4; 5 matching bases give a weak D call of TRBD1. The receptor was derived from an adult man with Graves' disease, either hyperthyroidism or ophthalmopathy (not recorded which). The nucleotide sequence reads TGTGCCAGCAGTTTTCAAAGGGGTGAAAAACTGTTTTTT. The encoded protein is CASSFQRGEKLFF.